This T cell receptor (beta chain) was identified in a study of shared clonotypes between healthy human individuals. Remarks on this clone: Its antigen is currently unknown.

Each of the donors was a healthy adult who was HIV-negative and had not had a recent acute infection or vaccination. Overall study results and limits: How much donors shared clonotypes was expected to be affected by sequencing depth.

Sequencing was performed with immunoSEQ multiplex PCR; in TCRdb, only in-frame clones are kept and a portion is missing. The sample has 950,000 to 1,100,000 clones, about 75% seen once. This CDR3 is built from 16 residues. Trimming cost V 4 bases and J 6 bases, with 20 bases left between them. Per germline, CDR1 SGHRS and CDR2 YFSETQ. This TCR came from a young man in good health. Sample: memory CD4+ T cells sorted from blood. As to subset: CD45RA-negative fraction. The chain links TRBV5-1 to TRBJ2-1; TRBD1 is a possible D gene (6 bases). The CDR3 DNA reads TGCGCCAGCAGCCCCTCCGGACAGCTTGTAGTCAATGAGCAGTTCTTC. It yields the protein CASSPSGQLVVNEQFF.